This T cell receptor beta chain was retrieved from a study of Ad26.COV2.S vaccination and SARS-CoV-2 variants. The wider study: As a participant in COV1001, the donor was in the Ad26.COV2.S trial arm. Study observations and caveats: Reported post-vaccination CD8+ and CD4+ T cell responses to spike showed substantial breadth.

Concerning this clone itself: What it binds is not known.

Here immunoSEQ multiplex PCR was the method, and the copy in TCRdb shows in-frame clones only, minus some. The sample has 380,000 or so clones; around 89% are singletons. CDR3 size: 13 residues. The V and J ends lost 6 bases and 4 bases respectively, with 12 bases between them. Per germline, CDR1 MNHEY and CDR2 SVGAGI. Treatment reported: around 19 received Ad26.COV2.S at low or high dose, single or two shots; 5 received placebo; per-sample allocation not given. Day 63 after the first vaccine or placebo injection was the time point for sampling. Boston provided a donor who was an adult aged 18-55 years.

The J gene is TRBJ1-2, the V gene TRBV6-5; D not certain. The sequenced sample was peripheral blood, obtained in a trial of Ad26.COV2.S vaccine versus placebo. This clonotype originated in a person aged 18-60 years who received the Ad26.COV2.S COVID-19 vaccine or a placebo. The CDR3 region is CASRKDGVYGYTF. DNA of the CDR3: TGTGCCAGCAGAAAAGACGGGGTCTATGGCTACACCTTC.